This T cell receptor beta chain was retrieved from a study of CD8+CD57+ T cells in acquired aplastic anemia. The CDR3 loop spans 13 amino acids. From germline, CDR1 is ENHRY and CDR2 SYGVKD. V lost 6 bases and J lost 5; bases outside the gene matches: 6. The use of genomic DNA as template underpinned the TCR beta VDJ and CDR3 profiling. TCRdb fed the reads into MiXCR, producing one record per CDR3 protein. The sample yields over 150,000 distinct CDR3 sequences, 40% to 55% seen once. Selection for sequencing was limited to patients who had shown CD8+CD57+ cell expansion by flow cytometry. The sequenced sample was sorted CD4+, CD8+, or CD8+CD57+ T cells (not recorded which) from PBMCs. This TCR was recovered from a human donor with aplastic anemia. The chain has TRBV10-3 and TRBJ2-7, with 8 bases identical to TRBD1. The DNA of the CDR3 is TGTGCCATCAGGACAGGGGACTCGGACGAGCAGTACTTC. It translates to CAIRTGDSDEQYF.